These 8 T cell receptor beta chains came from one sample sequenced in a study of vaccination and CD4 T cells after COVID-19. Treatment indicated: approximately nine-day PBMC culture with coronavirus spike peptide pools or control peptides (ViraFEST assay). Cultured CD4+ T-cell DNA underwent Oncomine TCR Beta short-read sequencing. TCRdb re-analysed the PCR reads in MiXCR, keeping a single row per CDR3 protein. The sample has around 13,000 distinct CDR3 sequences, around 50% seen once. The antigens of these receptors remain unknown. The sample was CD4+ T cells from blood, cultured in vitro. These receptors all stem from a human donor who had recovered from COVID-19.

This clonotype has just a few counts. The V and J genes are TRBV6-2 or TRBV6-3 and TRBJ1-5; D possibly corresponds to TRBD1 (6 bases). The CDR3 loop spans 18 amino acids. Germline loops: CDR1 MNHEY, CDR2 SVGEGT. V was cut by 0 bases and J by 0 bases, with 15 bases left in between. CDR3 sequence: CASSYSAGQTYSNQPQHF. CDR3 nucleotides: TGTGCCAGCAGTTACTCGGCCGGACAGACTTATAGCAATCAGCCCCAGCATTTT.

This clonotype has just a few counts. The V call is TRBV28, the J call TRBJ2-7, with D uncertain. Germline V gene lookup returns CDR1 MDHEN and CDR2 SYDVKM. The CDR3 is 14 residues long. V was cut by 7 bases and J by 2 bases, with 15 bases left in between. The DNA of the CDR3 is TGTGCCAGCAAACGCAGGCTATCCCCCTACGAGCAGTACTTC. As protein: CASKRRLSPYEQYF.

As DNA, the CDR3 is TGTGCCAGTAGTCTGCAGGTTGGGGATGGCTACACCTTC. Protein: CASSLQVGDGYTF. The rearrangement joins TRBV19 to TRBJ1-2; no clear D gene. Deletions cut 5 bases from V and 6 bases from J, with 13 bases between. The CDR3 covers 13 residues. Germline CDR1 and CDR2: LNHDA and SQIVND (reference sequence).

The chain is built from TRBV19 and TRBJ2-1; 10 bases align to TRBD2. Germline CDR1 reads LNHDA; CDR2 reads SQIVND (reference sequence). The CDR3 is 16 amino acids. Germline trimming cut 3 bases from V and 5 bases from J; bases unmatched to any gene: 7. The CDR3 DNA is TGTGCCAGTAGTATGGTACTAGCGGGGACTAACAATGAGCAGTTCTTC. This sequence encodes CASSMVLAGTNNEQFF.

The V gene is TRBV20-1, the J gene TRBJ2-7; no definite D call. The germline V gene encodes CDR1 DFQATT and CDR2 SNEGSKA (reference sequence). V was cut by 6 bases and J by 0 bases, with 12 bases left in between. This CDR3 spans 13 amino acids. CDR3 nucleotide sequence: TGCAGTGCCCTCAGGTCTAGCTCCTACGAGCAGTACTTC. Translation gives CSALRSSSYEQYF.

The rearrangement links TRBV6-1 to TRBJ1-5, with D possibly TRBD1 on 6 matching bases. Germline CDR1 is MNHNS and CDR2 is SASEGT. This CDR3 has 16 residues. V was shortened by 4 bases and J by 0 bases, with 13 bases between the two germline ends. Here the CDR3 reads CASSGPPGDSNQPQHF. In DNA form, the CDR3 reads TGTGCCAGCAGTGGCCCTCCAGGGGATAGCAATCAGCCCCAGCATTTT.

This clonotype was counted between two and nine times. The DNA of the CDR3 is TGTGCCAGCAGTGAAGCAGGGGGGGGGGTCCAGCCCCAGCATTTT. Encoded protein: CASSEAGGGVQPQHF. The chain is built from TRBV6-1 and TRBJ1-5, with D perhaps TRBD1 (6 bases). CDR3 length: 15 amino acids. V shed 0 bases and J shed 7 bases, with 13 bases lying between them. Germline V lookup: CDR1 MNHNS, CDR2 SASEGT.

The CDR3 DNA follows: TGTGCCAGCTCACGGACGGATGAGACCGGGGAGCTGTTTTTT. Amino acids: CASSRTDETGELFF. The V gene is TRBV18, the J gene TRBJ2-2; D remains ambiguous. Per the germline V gene, CDR1 is KGHSH and CDR2 is LQKENI. Trimming pared 4 bases from V and 5 bases from J, leaving 11 bases between. CDR3 length equals 14 residues.